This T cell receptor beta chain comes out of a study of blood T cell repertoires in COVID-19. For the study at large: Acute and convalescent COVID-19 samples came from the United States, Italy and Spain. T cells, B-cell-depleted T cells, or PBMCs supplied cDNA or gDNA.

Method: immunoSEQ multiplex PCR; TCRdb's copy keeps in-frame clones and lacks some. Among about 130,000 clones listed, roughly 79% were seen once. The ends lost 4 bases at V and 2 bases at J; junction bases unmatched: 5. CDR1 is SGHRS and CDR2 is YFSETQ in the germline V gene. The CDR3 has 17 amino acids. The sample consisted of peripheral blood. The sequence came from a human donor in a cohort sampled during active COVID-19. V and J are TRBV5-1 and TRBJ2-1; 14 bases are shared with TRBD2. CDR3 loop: CASSLGLAGATYNEQFF. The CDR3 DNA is TGCGCCAGCAGCCTGGGACTAGCGGGGGCTACCTACAATGAGCAGTTCTTC.